This TCR beta chain stems from a study of T cells in localized non-small cell lung cancer. A word on this clone: Its matching antigen is unknown.

There are 19 residues in the CDR3. Unmatched junction bases numbered 20, after V lost 1 base and J lost 7 bases. Germline V lookup: CDR1 SGHRS, CDR2 YFSETQ. Study-wide findings and caveats: Paired adjacent lung recovered a median around 52 of the top 100 tumor clones. Sequencing, confined to only one tumor region, leaves heterogeneity possible. The study found T cell clonality highest in uninvolved adjacent lung, above tumor.

Measured with immunoSEQ multiplex PCR; TCRdb has only the in-frame clones, and not every one. This sample has approximately 33,000 clones, with approximately 88% found just once. The receptor's source is a woman aged 40 to 75 with stage I lung adenocarcinoma. Here the sequenced sample was peripheral blood, taken before any cancer treatment. V is TRBV5-1 and J is TRBJ2-3, with 8 nucleotides matching TRBD2. The CDR3 DNA follows: TGCGCCAGCAGCTTGAATCTACTCCGGGGGGGCCGGTCCGGAAATACGCAGTATTTT. Protein: CASSLNLLRGGRSGNTQYF.